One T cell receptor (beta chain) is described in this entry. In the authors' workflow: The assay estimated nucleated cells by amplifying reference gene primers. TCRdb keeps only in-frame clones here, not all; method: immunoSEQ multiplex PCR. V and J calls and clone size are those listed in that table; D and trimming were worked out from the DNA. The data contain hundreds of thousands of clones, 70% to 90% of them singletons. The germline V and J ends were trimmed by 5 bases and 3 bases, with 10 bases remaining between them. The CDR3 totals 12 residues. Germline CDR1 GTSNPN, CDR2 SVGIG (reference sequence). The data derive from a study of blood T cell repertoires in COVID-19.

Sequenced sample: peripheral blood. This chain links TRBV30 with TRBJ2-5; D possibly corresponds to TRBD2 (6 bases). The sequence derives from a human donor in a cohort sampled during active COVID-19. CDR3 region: CAWGGSEETQYF. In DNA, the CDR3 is TGTGCCTGGGGGGGGAGCGAAGAGACCCAGTACTTC. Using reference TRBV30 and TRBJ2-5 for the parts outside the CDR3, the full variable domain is SQTIHQWPATLVQPVGSPLSLECTVEGTSNPNLYWYRQAAGRGLQLLFYSVGIGQISSEVPQNLSASRPQDRQFILSSKKLLLSDSGFYLCAWGGSEETQYFGPGTRLLVL.